This TCR beta chain was documented in a study of shared clonotypes between healthy human individuals. Deep-level assay runs were performed. Profiled with immunoSEQ multiplex PCR; TCRdb holds only in-frame clones, not every one. The profile shows about 320,000 clones, roughly 87% of them singletons. Germline CDR1 is SGHVS and CDR2 is FQNEAQ. CDR3 length: 14 amino acids. V was clipped by 5 bases and J by 5 bases; unmatched bases: 6. The sequenced sample consisted of memory CD8+ T cells sorted from blood. This sample's subset: CD45RO+ cells pooled with CCR7-negative TemRA cells. The clonotype comes from a man younger than 35 in good health. The chain employs TRBV7-8 and TRBJ2-7, with 10 nucleotides matching TRBD1. This CDR3 reads CASSIRDRGNEQYF. The CDR3 region has the DNA TGTGCCAGCAGCATCCGGGACAGGGGTAACGAGCAGTACTTC.